The entry below describes one T cell receptor beta chain. Its antigen is currently unknown. Libraries were prepared by immunoSEQ multiplex PCR; TCRdb keeps only in-frame clonotypes and omits some of them. Of some 180,000 clones listed, around 90% were seen once; the top ten hold roughly 6%. This sample is drawn from a study of T cell responses to AZD1222 COVID-19 vaccine. Overall study: Second-dose intervals near 4 or 12 weeks were combined.

V lost 7 bases and J 2 bases, leaving 18 bases between the germline ends. This CDR3 region has 16 residues. In germline, CDR1 is SNHLY, CDR2 FYNNEI. Study-wide findings and caveats: Vaccination with two AZD1222 doses was followed by a rise in Spike-specific TCR breadth and depth.

This clonotype originated in an adult in good health. The chain is built from TRBV2 and TRBJ2-1; D may match TRBD1 or TRBD2 (5 bases each). Sequenced material: peripheral blood, taken on day 0 of AZD1222 vaccination. The CDR3 sequence is CASKSELVGAYNEQFF. CDR3 DNA sequence: TGTGCCAGCAAGTCGGAACTAGTAGGGGCCTACAATGAGCAGTTCTTC.